This T cell receptor (beta chain) emerged from a study of T cells after yellow fever vaccination. The study's findings and limits: Peak timing came faster in the weaker secondary response, day 5 versus 15. Clones that expanded after primary vaccination mostly reappeared after the booster (roughly 97% CD4, around 87% CD8). Few clonotypes appeared in both CD4 and CD8 compartments.

CDR1 DFQATT and CDR2 SNEGSKA come from the germline V gene (reference sequence). This CDR3 has 16 residues. With V trimmed by 4 bases and J by 3 bases, 14 bases remained unmatched. TCRdb analysed the 5' RACE reads with MiXCR anew, one entry per CDR3 protein. The sample shows 250,000 or so distinct CDR3 sequences, around 7% of them seen only once. This clonotype was found a few times. Its antigen is undetermined. The genes are TRBV20-1 and TRBJ2-7, with 8 bases identical to TRBD2. This sample comprised CD4+ T cells sorted from PBMCs, obtained 15 days after the yellow fever booster vaccination. The sequence was obtained from a young man who received the YFV17D yellow fever vaccine. The CDR3 reads CSAKAAAVAGGYEQYF. CDR3 in DNA: TGCAGTGCTAAAGCCGCGGCTGTGGCGGGGGGCTACGAGCAGTACTTC.